This TCR beta chain was sequenced in a study of cytomegalovirus exposure and HLA in healthy donors. Notes on the study in general: Presence/absence results assume similar sequencing depth per donor, which may not hold. Overall, roughly 150 TCR beta chains were annotated as cytomegalovirus-associated.

About this clone: No antigen is known for it.

The V end was cut by 5 bases, the J end by 6 bases, with 13 bases between. Germline V gene sequence: CDR1 SGHTA, CDR2 FQGTGA. The CDR3 extends over 13 amino acids. 60 Vbeta and 13 Jbeta primers were used in PCR. The data were produced by immunoSEQ multiplex PCR, yet TCRdb's version contains in-frame clones alone and is incomplete. This sample has approximately 190,000 clones, with roughly an eighth found just once. V gene TRBV7-3 combines with J gene TRBJ1-1; weak D call: TRBD1 (6 bases). The specimen sequenced was PBMCs. The source of this sequence is a man aged 50-60 years in good health and CMV-seropositive. The CDR3 protein is CASSMDRTAEAFF. DNA of the CDR3: TGTGCCAGCAGCATGGACAGAACAGCTGAAGCTTTCTTT. The full variable domain, its missing parts supplied by reference TRBV7-3 and TRBJ1-1, is GAGVSQTPSNKVTEKGKYVELRCDPISGHTALYWYRQSLGQGPEFLIYFQGTGAADDSGLPNDRFFAVRPEGSVSTLKIQRTERGDSAVYLCASSMDRTAEAFFGQGTRLTVV.